This TCR beta chain is from a study of metastatic and nonmetastatic thyroid tumors. Study-level background: Repertoires were compared across blood and tumor or nodule tissue from malignant and benign thyroid patients.

Ten or more counts support this clone. In the original processing: Built for papillary thyroid cancer, a distant-metastasis classifier drew on CDR3 differences across clinicopathological groups. TCRdb reprocessed the PCR reads via MiXCR. The V and J calls and clone size are TCRdb's, not the authors'. Found here are about 90,000 clones, less than 10% of them singletons; the top ten hold 8.8%. Germline V gives CDR1 KGHSY, CDR2 FQNENV. The trim removed 3 bases at V and 4 bases at J, leaving 6 bases unmatched. The CDR3 has 14 residues. Each patient came to thyroid surgery without any prior treatment (of any kind).

Source material: blood. This chain joins TRBV16 and TRBJ2-7, with 7 bases fitting TRBD1. The TCR comes from a female donor with papillary thyroid cancer or a benign thyroid nodule (not recorded which). Some clones in this sample may be carry-over from other donors' samples. The CDR3 region has the DNA TGTGCCAGCAGCCATCCGGGACAGAGTTACGAGCAGTACTTC. This gives the protein CASSHPGQSYEQYF.